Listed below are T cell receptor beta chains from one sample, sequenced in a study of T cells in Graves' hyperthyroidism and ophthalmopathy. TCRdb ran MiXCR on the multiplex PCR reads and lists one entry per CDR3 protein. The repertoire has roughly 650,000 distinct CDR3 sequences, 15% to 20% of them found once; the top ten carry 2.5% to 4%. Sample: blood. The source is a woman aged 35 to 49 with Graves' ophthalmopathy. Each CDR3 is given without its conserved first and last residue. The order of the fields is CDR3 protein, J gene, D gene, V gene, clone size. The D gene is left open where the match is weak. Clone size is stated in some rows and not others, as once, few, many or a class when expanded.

CDR3aa: ASSLGTGETGELF
j_gene: TRBJ2-2
d_gene: TRBD1
v_gene: TRBV7-3
abundance: few

CDR3aa: ASSPRVTYEQY
j_gene: TRBJ2-7
d_gene: -
v_gene: TRBV7-8
abundance: many

CDR3aa: ATSVGGSYEQY
j_gene: TRBJ2-7
d_gene: -
v_gene: TRBV24-1
abundance: -

CDR3aa: ATSRAVRQSATNEKLF
j_gene: TRBJ1-4
d_gene: -
v_gene: TRBV15
abundance: many

CDR3aa: ASKSGGADEKLF
j_gene: TRBJ1-4
d_gene: -
v_gene: TRBV28
abundance: few

CDR3aa: ASSIVYGRFGSPLH
j_gene: TRBJ1-6
d_gene: -
v_gene: TRBV19
abundance: few

CDR3aa: ASKRQGGMNTEAF
j_gene: TRBJ1-1
d_gene: TRBD1
v_gene: TRBV6-1
abundance: -

CDR3aa: ATSRDIISGFSGNTIY
j_gene: TRBJ1-3
d_gene: -
v_gene: TRBV15
abundance: -

CDR3aa: ASSLADGMENIQY
j_gene: TRBJ2-4
d_gene: -
v_gene: TRBV5-5
abundance: few

CDR3aa: SVEMVRTSGTDTQY
j_gene: TRBJ2-3
d_gene: TRBD2
v_gene: TRBV29-1
abundance: -

CDR3aa: ASSPTPSSTDTQY
j_gene: TRBJ2-3
d_gene: -
v_gene: TRBV18
abundance: once

CDR3aa: SVGSRTGGDYGYT
j_gene: TRBJ1-2
d_gene: TRBD1
v_gene: TRBV29-1
abundance: few

CDR3aa: ASGLSRMNTEAF
j_gene: TRBJ1-1
d_gene: -
v_gene: TRBV12-5
abundance: few

CDR3aa: ASSLFGRNQPQH
j_gene: TRBJ1-5
d_gene: -
v_gene: TRBV28
abundance: many

CDR3aa: ASSPRLFPYEQY
j_gene: TRBJ2-7
d_gene: -
v_gene: TRBV7-2
abundance: -

CDR3aa: ASSQAVADSYEQY
j_gene: TRBJ2-7
d_gene: -
v_gene: TRBV4-2
abundance: few

CDR3aa: ASSPAGVSTEAF
j_gene: TRBJ1-1
d_gene: -
v_gene: TRBV19
abundance: -

CDR3aa: ASSEALLGLAGGMETQY
j_gene: TRBJ2-5
d_gene: TRBD2
v_gene: TRBV6-1
abundance: few

CDR3aa: ASSYYQDQPQH
j_gene: TRBJ1-5
d_gene: -
v_gene: TRBV5-1
abundance: -

CDR3aa: ASSFRGGGTGELF
j_gene: TRBJ2-2
d_gene: TRBD2
v_gene: TRBV12-3/TRBV12-4
abundance: -

CDR3aa: SASYPGSVVYEQY
j_gene: TRBJ2-7
d_gene: -
v_gene: TRBV20-1
abundance: many

CDR3aa: ASSNGPSSGNTIY
j_gene: TRBJ1-3
d_gene: -
v_gene: TRBV5-1
abundance: -

CDR3aa: ASRIGPSNSYEQY
j_gene: TRBJ2-7
d_gene: -
v_gene: TRBV6-1
abundance: many

CDR3aa: SAPLAGLYEQY
j_gene: TRBJ2-7
d_gene: TRBD2
v_gene: TRBV20-1
abundance: many

CDR3aa: ATSALKGGSYNEQF
j_gene: TRBJ2-1
d_gene: -
v_gene: TRBV24-1
abundance: -

CDR3aa: ASSVAGFYGYT
j_gene: TRBJ1-2
d_gene: -
v_gene: TRBV6-1
abundance: many

CDR3aa: ASSPDRGPLH
j_gene: TRBJ1-6
d_gene: TRBD1
v_gene: TRBV18
abundance: many

CDR3aa: ATSRVGQGSTSGRGETQY
j_gene: TRBJ2-5
d_gene: TRBD2
v_gene: TRBV15
abundance: few

CDR3aa: ASSLGSGGLGTQY
j_gene: TRBJ2-5
d_gene: -
v_gene: TRBV5-1
abundance: -